The 25 T cell receptor beta chains below come from one sample, sequenced in a study of T cells after yellow fever vaccination (dated by TCRdb to the late 2010s). The protocol used for the library was 5' RACE. The instrument given in TCRdb is Illumina HiSeq 2500. TCRdb handled the public reads itself, with Q25 trimming in fastp and clone calling in MiXCR, and kept productive beta chains. Rows are unified per CDR3 protein, each entry keeping the most common DNA and genes. The sample table shows roughly 500,000 distinct CDR3 sequences, and about 19% are seen once. The leading ten clones occupy 14% of the sample. What the treatment or condition label conveys for this sample: live attenuated yellow fever vaccine strain. The material was PBMCs, obtained 15 days after the yellow fever booster vaccination. These receptors came from a man aged 25 to 40 who received the YFV17D yellow fever vaccine.

The table lists this clonotype with a few counts. The chain joins TRBV5-1 to TRBJ2-7; 10 nucleotides match TRBD1. V shed 4 bases and J 2 bases; nucleotides not matched to a gene: 6. CDR1 and CDR2 (germline): SGHRS, YFSETQ. The CDR3 is 15 amino acids. In DNA, the CDR3 is TGCGCCAGCAGCAGGGGACAGGGGTCGACCTACGAGCAGTACTTC. It encodes CASSRGQGSTYEQYF. The full variable domain, its missing parts supplied by reference TRBV5-1 and TRBJ2-7, is KAGVTQTPRYLIKTRGQQVTLSCSPISGHRSVSWYQQTPGQGLQFLFEYFSETQRNKGNFPGRFSGRQFSNSRSEMNVSTLELGDSALYLCASSRGQGSTYEQYFGPGTRLTVT.

A few counts support this clonotype. The V gene is TRBV4-3, the J gene TRBJ2-7; TRBD2 matches at 7 bases. The CDR3 consists of 14 residues. The V gene's germline CDR1 is LGHNA and CDR2 YSLEER. V lost 1 base to trimming and J lost 7 bases; unmatched junction nucleotides: 7. The CDR3 here is CASSQAGGRGEQYF. CDR3 DNA sequence: TGCGCCAGCAGCCAAGCGGGAGGCCGGGGAGAGCAGTACTTC.

This clonotype has just a few counts. J is TRBJ1-1 and V is TRBV10-3; tentative D call: TRBD1 (6 bases). CDR3 size: 15 residues. V was cut by 0 bases and J by 4 bases, with 12 bases left in between. The germline CDR1 and CDR2 sequences are ENHRY and SYGVKD. DNA of the CDR3: TGTGCCATCAGTGAGTCGTCGGGGGCGCCCACTGAAGCTTTCTTT. It is translated as CAISESSGAPTEAFF.

This rearrangement joins TRBV7-2 to TRBJ1-3; D call uncertain. Looked up from germline, CDR1 is SGHTA and CDR2 is FQGNSA. This CDR3 is built from 15 residues. With 1 base removed from V and 2 bases from J, the gap between germline ends came to 9 bases. The CDR3 here is CASSLVTGPGNTIYF. CDR3 in DNA: TGTGCCAGCAGCTTAGTGACGGGCCCTGGAAACACCATATATTTT.

V gene TRBV20-1 combines with J gene TRBJ1-1, with D possibly TRBD1 on 5 matching bases. CDR3 length: 13 amino acids. Trimming left V 5 bases short and J 2 bases short, with 12 bases between. Germline lookup yields CDR1 DFQATT and CDR2 SNEGSKA (reference sequence). The CDR3 loop is CSAPRDLNTEAFF. The CDR3 DNA sequence: TGCAGTGCTCCCCGGGACTTAAACACTGAAGCTTTCTTT.

This clonotype was recorded a few times. The chain recombines TRBV3-1 with TRBJ2-1; TRBD1 aligns across 8 bases. Germline values: CDR1 LGHDT, CDR2 YNNKEL (reference sequence). The CDR3 totals 15 residues. With V trimmed by 0 bases and J by 6 bases, 4 bases remained unmatched. The CDR3 here is CASSQDRGHPNEQFF. In DNA, the CDR3 is TGTGCCAGCAGCCAAGACAGGGGGCACCCCAATGAGCAGTTCTTC.

J is TRBJ2-7 and V is TRBV5-6; 10 nucleotides align to TRBD2. The length of the CDR3 is 16 residues. The junction had 11 bases not matched to a gene; V was cut back by 4 bases and J by 4 bases. Germline V gene sequence: CDR1 SGHDT, CDR2 YYEEEE. In DNA form, the CDR3 reads TGTGCCAGCAGCCCTGGATGGGCTAGCGGGAGTTACGAGCAGTACTTC. This sequence encodes CASSPGWASGSYEQYF.

The genes are TRBV7-2 and TRBJ2-3; a weak D match, TRBD2 (5 bases). CDR3 size: 15 residues. From germline, CDR1 is SGHTA and CDR2 FQGNSA. V was clipped by 2 bases and J by 11 bases, with 20 bases between them. CDR3 sequence reads: CASSLTGMRTVGQYF. DNA for the CDR3: TGTGCCAGCAGCTTAACGGGGATGCGGACGGTCGGGCAGTATTTT.

The J gene is TRBJ1-2, the V gene TRBV12-3 or TRBV12-4; a weak D match, TRBD1 (5 bases). V lost 3 bases and J lost 7, with 12 bases in between. The CDR3 contains 13 residues. The CDR3 protein is CASSFSGEGGYTF. The DNA for the CDR3 is TGTGCCAGCAGTTTCTCGGGGGAAGGTGGCTACACCTTC.

This clonotype was counted only a few times. The chain employs TRBV5-4 and TRBJ2-2; D is possibly TRBD2 (5 bases). The V and J ends lost 0 bases and 3 bases respectively, with 6 bases between them. In germline, CDR1 is SGHNT, CDR2 YYREEE (reference sequence). This CDR3 comprises 14 residues. CDR3 sequence reads: CASSLEADTGELFF. The CDR3 DNA is TGTGCCAGCAGCTTGGAAGCGGACACCGGGGAGCTGTTTTTT.

V is TRBV5-1 and J is TRBJ2-1; the D gene is possibly TRBD2 (6 bases). The CDR3 extends over 15 amino acids. The germline gives CDR1 SGHRS, CDR2 YFSETQ. Trimming took off 7 bases at V and 2 bases at J, with 16 bases between the two ends. The CDR3 region has the DNA TGCGCCAGCCATCTCGGGGGACCAACCTACAATGAGCAGTTCTTC. Encoded protein: CASHLGGPTYNEQFF.

The rearrangement links TRBV29-1 to TRBJ2-1; weak D call: TRBD2 (5 bases). Germline V gives CDR1 SQVTM, CDR2 ANQGSEA. The CDR3 length is 13 residues. V was trimmed by 3 bases and J by 10 bases, leaving 16 bases between them. The CDR3 reads CSVDGGSVSEQFF. The CDR3 DNA reads TGCAGCGTTGATGGAGGTAGCGTCTCCGAGCAGTTCTTC.

This clonotype was seen more than once but under ten times. The chain couples TRBV2 to TRBJ1-5, with TRBD1 matching 8 bases. V was pared by 5 bases and J by 0 bases, with 3 bases of the junction left unmatched. Germline V CDR1 and CDR2: SNHLY, FYNNEI. The CDR3 consists of 15 residues. The CDR3 sequence is CASSTQGASNQPQHF. The CDR3 region has the DNA TGTGCCAGCAGTACTCAGGGGGCTAGCAATCAGCCCCAGCATTTT.

In nucleotides, the CDR3 is TGTGCCAGCAGCTGGGAATCAAGGGGCCCCTCCTACGAGCAGTACTTC. Protein sequence: CASSWESRGPSYEQYF. The chain employs TRBV7-2 and TRBJ2-7, with TRBD1 as a possible D gene (5 bases). This CDR3 is built from 16 residues. Germline V gene sequence: CDR1 SGHTA, CDR2 FQGNSA. Trimming removed 4 bases at V and 0 bases at J, with 16 bases between.

This clonotype was seen more than once but under ten times. J is TRBJ2-1 and V is TRBV7-9, with TRBD1 matching over 9 bases. J gave up 8 bases and V 5 bases, and 7 bases lay outside the gene matches. The CDR3 covers 14 residues. From germline, CDR1 is SEHNR and CDR2 FQNEAQ (reference sequence). CDR3 bases: TGTGCCAGCAGCCTCAGGGGACAGGGAGATGAGCAGTTCTTC. The encoded protein is CASSLRGQGDEQFF.

The chain couples TRBV28 to TRBJ1-1; D gene unclear. There are 13 residues in the CDR3. V lost 10 bases and J 4 bases, leaving 16 bases between the germline ends. Germline V gives CDR1 MDHEN, CDR2 SYDVKM. CDR3 sequence: CATGGVGGTEAFF. CDR3 DNA sequence: TGTGCCACCGGAGGAGTGGGCGGCACTGAAGCTTTCTTT. Full variable domain (outside the CDR3, taken from reference TRBV28 and TRBJ1-1): DVKVTQSSRYLVKRTGEKVFLECVQDMDHENMFWYRQDPGLGLRLIYFSYDVKMKEKGDIPEGYSVSREKKERFSLILESASTNQTSMYLCATGGVGGTEAFFGQGTRLTVV.

Only a few counts were recorded for this clonotype. J is TRBJ2-1 and V is TRBV20-1, with 8 bases aligning to TRBD1. CDR3 length: 15 residues. V was pared by 1 base and J by 6 bases, with 8 bases of the junction left unmatched. Germline CDR1 is DFQATT and CDR2 is SNEGSKA (reference sequence). The CDR3 region is CSARVDRGEPNEQFF. In nucleotides, the CDR3 is TGCAGTGCTAGAGTAGACAGGGGTGAGCCCAATGAGCAGTTCTTC.

The chain carries TRBV7-2 and TRBJ1-1; the match to TRBD1 covers 7 bases. The CDR3 is made up of 14 amino acids. Trimming took 4 bases from V and 6 from J; bases not matched to a gene: 8. Looked up from germline, CDR1 is SGHTA and CDR2 is FQGNSA. CDR3 sequence reads: CASSSGGRSSEAFF. Here the CDR3 DNA reads TGTGCCAGCAGCTCAGGGGGAAGGTCCTCTGAAGCTTTCTTT.

V gene TRBV23-1 combines with J gene TRBJ1-1; tentatively, D is TRBD1 (6 bases). TRBV23-1 counts as an open reading frame of uncertain function. V lost 3 bases to trimming and J lost 0 bases, with 14 bases between them. The CDR3 has 16 residues. CDR3 coding DNA: TGCGCCAGCAGTCATCCTCAGGGGTTCATGAACACTGAAGCTTTCTTT. Protein sequence: CASSHPQGFMNTEAFF.

This clonotype was found a few times. The chain uses TRBV20-1 and TRBJ1-5; D unclear. V shed 7 bases and J shed 0 bases, with 10 bases lying between them. Germline V gives CDR1 DFQATT, CDR2 SNEGSKA (reference sequence). This CDR3 contains 13 residues. Written as DNA, the CDR3 is TGCAGTGTGTCCGAGGTTAGCAATCAGCCCCAGCATTTT. Translated, it gives CSVSEVSNQPQHF.

The V gene is TRBV20-1, the J gene TRBJ2-1; no definite D call. The V gene's germline CDR1 is DFQATT and CDR2 SNEGSKA (reference sequence). The germline V and J ends were trimmed by 5 bases and 0 bases, with 17 bases remaining between them. The CDR3 covers 16 residues. CDR3 protein: CSAPTSKGSSYNEQFF. CDR3 coding DNA: TGCAGTGCTCCTACCTCTAAAGGTAGCTCCTACAATGAGCAGTTCTTC.

V is TRBV5-1 and J is TRBJ2-5; D perhaps matches TRBD1 (6 bases). The ends were cut back, 2 bases at V and 4 bases at J, with 12 bases in the middle. CDR1 and CDR2 (germline): SGHRS, YFSETQ. The CDR3 loop spans 14 amino acids. The CDR3 here is CASSFQGIRETQYF. DNA for the CDR3: TGCGCCAGCAGCTTCCAGGGGATTAGAGAGACCCAGTACTTC.

This clonotype has only a few counts. The gene calls are TRBV19 and TRBJ2-2; 7 bases match TRBD1. CDR1 and CDR2 (germline): LNHDA, SQIVND (reference sequence). Trimming cost V 5 bases and J 10 bases; bases outside gene matches: 7. This CDR3 has 13 amino acids. For the CDR3, the DNA is TGTGCCAGTAGTCAGGGGGAGTACAAGGAGCTGTTTTTT. It encodes CASSQGEYKELFF.

The V gene is TRBV29-1, the J gene TRBJ2-3; unclear D gene. V was clipped by 6 bases and J by 9 bases, with 10 bases between them. This CDR3 has 10 amino acids. Germline V gene sequence: CDR1 SQVTM, CDR2 ANQGSEA. The CDR3 is CSVPLGTQYF. CDR3 nucleotides: TGCAGCGTCCCCCTGGGAACGCAGTATTTT.

The chain couples TRBV20-1 to TRBJ1-5; 7 bases map to TRBD1. The CDR3 contains 14 residues. V was pared by 5 bases and J by 5 bases, with 9 bases of the junction left unmatched. CDR1 and CDR2 (germline): DFQATT, SNEGSKA (reference sequence). The CDR3 loop is CSADSRDRYQPQHF. As DNA, the CDR3 is TGCAGTGCTGACTCCCGGGACAGATATCAGCCCCAGCATTTT.